This TCR beta chain was recovered during a study of blood T cell repertoires in COVID-19. The wider study: Donors in the United States, Italy and Spain gave samples during acute or convalescent COVID-19. PBMCs, B-cell-depleted T cells, or T cells were the source of the cDNA or gDNA that made up the material.

Original data processing: Estimates of nucleated cell counts were drawn from the amplification of reference gene primers. Clones were read by immunoSEQ multiplex PCR, and TCRdb kept only the in-frame ones, dropping some. V, J and clone size are taken as reported in that table, and D and trimming were inferred from the DNA itself. Here the sample spans fewer than 250,000 clones, roughly 84% being singletons. This clone was seen just once. Participant reports of clinical history set cohort assignment. This sequence originates from a man aged 25-45 years in a cohort exposed to, infected with or recovered from COVID-19 (not recorded which). Sequences were obtained from PBMCs or T cells enriched from blood (not recorded which).

The CDR3 DNA reads TGTGCCAGCAGCCCCTTATCGCGGGAGAATGAAAAACTGTTTTTT. Its translation is CASSPLSRENEKLFF. V and J are TRBV7-9 and TRBJ1-4; D uncertain. The CDR3 has 15 residues. Germline CDR1 SEHNR, CDR2 FQNEAQ (reference sequence). Trimming removed 5 bases from V and 5 bases from J, with 15 bases in between.